These T cell receptor beta chains were read from a single sample in a study of Graves' ophthalmopathy and Graves' hyperthyroidism. One entry per CDR3 protein, called by TCRdb with MiXCR from the multiplex PCR reads. This table has 620,000 or so distinct CDR3 sequences, about 24% appearing once. Sequencing used peripheral blood. The receptors were gathered from a woman in her late teens or twenties with stable Graves' hyperthyroidism. Some clones in this sample may be carry-over from other donors' samples. CDR3s include the opening cysteine and the closing phenylalanine or tryptophan. The order of the fields is V gene, clone size, D gene, J gene, CDR3 protein, CDR3 DNA. A D gene is named only where the DNA matches it firmly. Only some rows state a clone size, as once, few, many or a class for expanded clones.

>TRBV20-1|many|.|TRBJ1-5
CSARAQVDQPQHF
TGCAGTGCTAGAGCACAGGTGGATCAGCCCCAGCATTTT
>TRBV20-1|.|TRBD1|TRBJ2-7
CSASVSRDRATDSYEQYF
TGCAGTGCTAGTGTAAGTCGGGACAGGGCTACGGACTCCTACGAGCAGTACTTC
>TRBV19|many|.|TRBJ1-5
CASSIVTGYSNQPQHF
TGTGCCAGTAGTATAGTAACAGGGTATAGCAATCAGCCCCAGCATTTT
>TRBV20-1|many|.|TRBJ1-1
CSARDPIMNTEAFF
TGCAGTGCTAGAGATCCAATAATGAACACTGAAGCTTTCTTT
>TRBV30|many|.|TRBJ1-6
CAWSQLRGGNSPLHF
TGTGCCTGGAGCCAACTCCGGGGAGGAAATTCACCCCTCCACTTT
>TRBV6-1|many|.|TRBJ1-1
CASSPGVRTEAFF
TGTGCCAGCAGTCCAGGGGTTAGGACTGAAGCTTTCTTT
>TRBV28|many|TRBD1|TRBJ1-5
CASTVTGVLSAQHF
TGTGCCAGCACCGTTACAGGGGTCCTATCAGCCCAGCATTTT
>TRBV6-1|few|TRBD2|TRBJ2-5
CASSIAGVETQYF
TGTGCCAGCTCTATAGCGGGAGTGGAGACCCAGTACTTC
>TRBV11-2|.|TRBD2|TRBJ2-1
CASSSTGGGTLYNEQFF
TGTGCCAGCAGCTCGACAGGCGGGGGGACCCTTTACAATGAGCAGTTCTTC
>TRBV7-3|.|.|TRBJ1-3
CASSLSPGSGNTIYF
TGTGCCAGCAGCTTAAGTCCAGGCTCTGGAAACACCATATATTTT
>TRBV4-3|.|TRBD1|TRBJ1-2
CASSPWTGEGYTF
TGCGCCAGCAGCCCATGGACAGGGGAAGGCTACACCTTC
>TRBV14|many|.|TRBJ2-5
CASSQGFGSIQETQYF
TGTGCCAGCAGCCAAGGCTTTGGGTCAATTCAAGAGACCCAGTACTTC
>TRBV6-1|many|.|TRBJ2-7
CASRSTGTAIYEQYF
TGTGCCAGCAGGTCTACCGGGACGGCAATCTACGAGCAGTACTTC
>TRBV12-3/TRBV12-4|many|.|TRBJ1-1
CASRLGLESEAFF
TGTGCCAGCAGGTTAGGGCTGGAGTCTGAAGCTTTCTTT
>TRBV11-2|many|TRBD2|TRBJ2-7
CATGGLAGFEQYF
TGTGCCACGGGGGGACTAGCGGGTTTTGAGCAGTACTTC
>TRBV11-2|few|.|TRBJ2-7
CASSSYPRVNSGTYEQYF
TGTGCCAGCAGCTCCTATCCGAGGGTCAATAGCGGCACCTACGAGCAGTACTTC
>TRBV5-1|many|.|TRBJ1-5
CASSLVGPRGPQHF
TGCGCCAGCAGCTTGGTGGGCCCTCGGGGTCCCCAGCATTTT
>TRBV10-3|.|.|TRBJ2-7
CAISEQGHRTRYEQYF
TGTGCCATCAGTGAACAGGGACATCGGACACGCTACGAGCAGTACTTC
>TRBV6-5|.|.|TRBJ2-7
CASSYSSGSAYEQYF
TGTGCCAGCAGTTACTCTTCGGGGTCTGCCTACGAGCAGTACTTC
>TRBV30|many|.|TRBJ2-4
CAWTQTAGLDIQYF
TGTGCCTGGACCCAGACAGCGGGTTTGGACATTCAGTACTTC
>TRBV5-4|many|TRBD2|TRBJ2-7
CASSLNVVAGTEQYF
TGTGCCAGCAGCTTGAATGTCGTAGCGGGAACCGAGCAGTACTTC
>TRBV6-1|.|.|TRBJ1-2
CASSPVGREKYGYRF
TGTGCCAGCAGCCCAGTTGGCAGGGAGAAATATGGCTACAGGTTC
>TRBV6-4|.|.|TRBJ1-6
CASSDSGANSPLHF
TGTGCCAGCAGTGACTCGGGGGCTAATTCACCCCTCCACTTT
>TRBV12-3/TRBV12-4|.|.|TRBJ1-5
CASSFMQGNQPQHF
TGTGCCAGCAGTTTCATGCAGGGCAATCAGCCCCAGCATTTT
>TRBV6-1|many|TRBD1|TRBJ1-5
CASKAPGTEIPHF
TGTGCCAGCAAGGCCCCCGGGACAGAAATTCCCCATTTT
>TRBV30|few|TRBD1|TRBJ1-2
CAWSRDRGNGHTF
TGTGCCTGGAGTCGCGACAGGGGCAATGGCCACACCTTC
>TRBV10-1|few|TRBD2|TRBJ2-5
CASSDRTSGSETQYF
TGCGCCAGCAGTGACCGGACTAGCGGGAGTGAGACCCAGTACTTC
>TRBV5-1|.|TRBD1|TRBJ1-1
CASRSTGGSGTEAFF
TGCGCCAGCAGATCGACAGGGGGTTCGGGAACTGAAGCTTTCTTT
>TRBV12-3/TRBV12-4|.|.|TRBJ1-1
CASTPGIFRAEYTEAFF
TGTGCCAGCACCCCCGGAATCTTCAGGGCGGAGTACACTGAAGCTTTCTTT
>TRBV20-1|many|TRBD1|TRBJ1-1
CSGAGGTEAFF
TGCAGTGGGGCAGGGGGCACTGAAGCTTTCTTT
>TRBV6-1|many|.|TRBJ1-2
CASISQTRSVYGYTF
TGTGCCAGCATATCCCAAACGCGGTCGGTCTATGGCTACACCTTC
>TRBV12-3/TRBV12-4|.|.|TRBJ2-7
CASSLWGTGVYEQYF
TGTGCCAGCAGCCTGTGGGGGACGGGGGTCTACGAGCAGTACTTC
>TRBV12-3/TRBV12-4|many|.|TRBJ2-2
CASSFLQVNTGELFF
TGTGCCAGCAGTTTTTTACAGGTTAACACCGGGGAGCTGTTTTTT
>TRBV12-3/TRBV12-4|.|TRBD1|TRBJ1-1
CASRYNRGTEAFF
TGTGCCAGCAGATACAACAGGGGCACTGAAGCTTTCTTT
>TRBV5-1|many|TRBD2|TRBJ2-5
CASSTNAGLALLEAQYF
TGCGCCAGCAGTACGAATGCGGGACTAGCCCTTTTGGAGGCCCAGTACTTC
>TRBV6-5|many|TRBD1|TRBJ1-5
CASRTDRAISQPQHF
TGTGCCAGCAGGACGGACAGGGCAATAAGTCAGCCCCAGCATTTT
>TRBV6-1|.|.|TRBJ1-1
CASLNQGHGEAFF
TGTGCCAGCCTCAACCAGGGGCATGGTGAAGCTTTCTTT
>TRBV30|.|TRBD2|TRBJ2-7
CAWRMGLAGAVDEQYF
TGTGCCTGGAGAATGGGACTAGCGGGAGCAGTCGACGAGCAGTACTTC
>TRBV19|many|.|TRBJ2-7
CASSPRWVNDEQYF
TGTGCCAGTAGTCCCCGTTGGGTCAACGACGAGCAGTACTTC
>TRBV18|few|.|TRBJ2-2
CASSPGDNTGELFF
TGTGCCAGCTCACCTGGGGATAACACCGGGGAGCTGTTTTTT
>TRBV6-5|many|TRBD1|TRBJ1-1
CASSYIGTGGTEAFF
TGTGCCAGCAGTTACATCGGGACAGGGGGGACTGAAGCTTTCTTT
>TRBV6-2/TRBV6-3|many|.|TRBJ1-6
CASSYSFWGRSYNSPLHF
TGTGCCAGCAGTTACTCGTTCTGGGGAAGGTCCTATAATTCACCCCTCCACTTT
>TRBV30|many|TRBD1|TRBJ1-2
CAWSDEGAKEGYTF
TGTGCCTGGAGTGATGAGGGGGCAAAGGAGGGCTACACCTTC
>TRBV11-2|few|.|TRBJ1-3
CASSLNRDSSGNTIYF
TGTGCCAGCAGCCTCAACCGGGACTCATCTGGAAACACCATATATTTT
>TRBV2|few|TRBD1|TRBJ2-6
CASREGQGTGANVLTF
TGTGCCAGCAGGGAAGGACAGGGGACTGGGGCCAACGTCCTGACTTTC
>TRBV6-4|.|.|TRBJ1-5
CASSTRTRDGSNQPQHF
TGTGCCAGCAGCACTCGCACCCGGGACGGGAGCAATCAGCCCCAGCATTTT
>TRBV10-1|many|.|TRBJ2-2
CASSESGNTGELFF
TGCGCCAGCAGTGAGTCAGGGAACACCGGGGAGCTGTTTTTT
>TRBV6-5|many|.|TRBJ1-3
CASSYSSPGNTIYF
TGTGCCAGCAGTTACTCGAGCCCCGGAAACACCATATATTTT
>TRBV19|many|.|TRBJ1-6
CASKGGGSPLHF
TGTGCCAGTAAGGGCGGCGGCTCACCCCTCCACTTT
>TRBV27|many|.|TRBJ1-1
CASSGLRAEAFF
TGTGCCAGCAGTGGCTTAAGGGCTGAAGCTTTCTTT
>TRBV5-6|many|.|TRBJ1-3
CASSLVGTRNAIYF
TGTGCCAGCAGCTTGGTTGGAACCCGAAACGCCATATATTTT
>TRBV6-1|many|.|TRBJ1-1
CASRVQGFHTEAFF
TGTGCCAGCAGAGTACAGGGTTTTCACACTGAAGCTTTCTTT
>TRBV5-6|.|.|TRBJ1-5
CASSSITGNQPQHF
TGTGCCAGCAGCTCCATAACAGGGAATCAGCCCCAGCATTTT
>TRBV5-1|few|.|TRBJ1-1
CASSLAPPPVNTEAFF
TGCGCCAGCAGCTTGGCTCCCCCTCCCGTGAACACTGAAGCTTTCTTT
>TRBV15|many|TRBD2|TRBJ2-7
CATSRDHPGGRGYEQYF
TGTGCCACCAGCAGAGATCACCCCGGGGGGAGAGGCTACGAGCAGTACTTC